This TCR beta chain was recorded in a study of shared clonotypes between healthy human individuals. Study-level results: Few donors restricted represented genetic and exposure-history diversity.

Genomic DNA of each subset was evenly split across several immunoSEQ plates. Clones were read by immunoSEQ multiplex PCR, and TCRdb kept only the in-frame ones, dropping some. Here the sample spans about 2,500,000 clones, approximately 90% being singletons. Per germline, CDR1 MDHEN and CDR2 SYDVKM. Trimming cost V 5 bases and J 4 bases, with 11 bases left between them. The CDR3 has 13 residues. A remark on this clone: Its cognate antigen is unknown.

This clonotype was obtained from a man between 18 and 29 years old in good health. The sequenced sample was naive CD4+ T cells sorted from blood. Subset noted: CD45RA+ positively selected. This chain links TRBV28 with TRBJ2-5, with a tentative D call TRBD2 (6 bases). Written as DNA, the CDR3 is TGTGCCAGCAGTCCGCCCGGGGGAGAGACCCAGTACTTC. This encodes CASSPPGGETQYF.